This T cell receptor (beta chain) was identified in a study of blood T cells in healthy people across ages. Then a second PCR, running roughly 7 to 11 cycles, was carried out with a sample-barcoded 5' primer and a J-beta primer mix. Through a template-switch adaptor with 12 random nucleotides, each cDNA molecule received a tag. No fewer than 3 million CDR3-containing paired-end reads came from each sample. TCRdb independently ran MiXCR on the 5' RACE reads; one entry per CDR3 protein. Seen here are around 1,800,000 distinct CDR3 sequences, about two fifths observed once, and the top ten hold 20% to 25%. A few counts support this clonotype. They isolated at least 6 million PBMCs from each sample. The CDR3 is 12 residues long. Looked up from germline, CDR1 is MDHEN and CDR2 is SYDVKM. V lost 6 bases and J lost 9, with 12 bases in between.

The sample taken for sequencing was blood. J is TRBJ2-1 and V is TRBV28; perhaps TRBD1 as D (6 bases). The clonotype was recovered from a human donor in good health. The CDR3 spells CASRRQGIEQFF. The CDR3 DNA follows: TGTGCCAGCAGACGCCAGGGGATTGAGCAGTTCTTC.